This TCR beta chain came from a study of blood T cell repertoires in COVID-19. On the study more broadly: Collection of acute and convalescent COVID-19 samples took place in the United States, Italy and Spain.

Recruits, aged roughly 18 to 100 years, lived in 20 to 30 US areas. Donors in Cohort 3 counted as recovered after two negative PCRs, clearance, or symptom resolution. In the original processing: Reference gene primer amplification gave nucleated cell count estimates. Using immunoSEQ multiplex PCR, the repertoire was profiled, and TCRdb retains in-frame clones only, with some absent. The V and J calls and clone size come from that table; D and trimming were worked out from the DNA. The sample contains about 290,000 clones, approximately 88% of which appear only once. V shed 3 bases and J shed 0 bases, with 15 bases lying between them. The CDR3 spans 16 residues. Germline V CDR1 and CDR2: DFQATT, SNEGSKA (reference sequence).

The sequencing sample was made of PBMCs or T cells enriched from blood (not recorded which). The clonotype comes from a woman between 35 and 50 years old who had recovered from COVID-19. The gene calls are TRBV20-1 and TRBJ1-3, with a possible D match to TRBD1 (6 bases). CDR3 region: CSASPYQGSSGNTIYF. DNA for the CDR3: TGCAGTGCTAGTCCCTACCAGGGGAGCTCTGGAAACACCATATATTTT.